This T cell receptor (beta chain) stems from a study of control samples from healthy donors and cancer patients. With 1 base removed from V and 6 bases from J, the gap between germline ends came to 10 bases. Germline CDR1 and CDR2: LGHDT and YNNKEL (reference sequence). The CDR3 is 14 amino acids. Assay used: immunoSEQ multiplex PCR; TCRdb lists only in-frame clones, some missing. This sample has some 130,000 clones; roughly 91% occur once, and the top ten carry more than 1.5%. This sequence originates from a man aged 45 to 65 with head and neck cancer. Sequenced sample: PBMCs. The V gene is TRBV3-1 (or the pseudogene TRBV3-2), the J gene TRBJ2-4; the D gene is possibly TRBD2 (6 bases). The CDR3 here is CASSQAGGGNIQYF. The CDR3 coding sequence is TGTGCCAGCAGCCAAGCCGGGGGTGGAAACATTCAGTACTTC.